The 10 T cell receptor beta chains presented below share a single source sample, sequenced in a study of OX40 agonist ivuxolimab in advanced cancers. The data were produced by immunoSEQ multiplex PCR, yet TCRdb's version contains in-frame clones alone and is incomplete. The table includes tens of thousands of clones, around 78% detected once. The starting material was CD4+ or CD8+ T cells sorted from blood, obtained in a trial of the OX40 agonist ivuxolimab. The receptors were sampled from an adult with an advanced solid tumor such as melanoma, head and neck, liver or kidney cancer.

The chain carries TRBV7-2 and TRBJ1-5; tentative D call: TRBD1 (5 bases). Germline CDR1 reads SGHTA; CDR2 reads FQGNSA. V lost 0 bases and J 1 base, leaving 10 bases between the germline ends. This CDR3 comprises 16 residues. CDR3 protein: CASSLASGTSNQPQHF. CDR3 DNA: TGTGCCAGCAGCTTAGCCTCCGGGACCAGCAATCAGCCCCAGCATTTT.

The chain is built from TRBV25-1 and TRBJ2-7; the D is unclear. Germline values: CDR1 MGHDK, CDR2 SYGVNS. CDR3 length equals 13 residues. V was cut by 4 bases and J by 3 bases, with 10 bases left in between. In DNA, the CDR3 is TGTGCCAGCAGTGCCCCGGTCCTCTACGAGCAGTACTTC. It codes for CASSAPVLYEQYF.

The chain carries TRBV7-2 and TRBJ1-1, with D tentatively TRBD1 (5 bases). Germline assignment: CDR1 SGHTA and CDR2 FQGNSA. The V end was cut by 7 bases, the J end by 2 bases, with 17 bases between. The CDR3 extends over 15 amino acids. CDR3 nucleotide sequence: TGTGCCAGCAACGCGGGGCGGCACCCAAACACTGAAGCTTTCTTT. Amino acids: CASNAGRHPNTEAFF.

This clone was counted only a few times. J is TRBJ2-7 and V is TRBV30; TRBD1 or TRBD2 may be the D gene (5 bases each). This CDR3 contains 15 residues. Germline lookup yields CDR1 GTSNPN and CDR2 SVGIG (reference sequence). CDR3 DNA sequence: TGTGGGGGACGGATCAAAAGGTTGGTCTCCTACGAGCAGTACTTC. Amino acid sequence: CGGRIKRLVSYEQYF.

The chain has TRBV19 and TRBJ1-2, with a possible D match to TRBD1 (6 bases). Germline loops: CDR1 LNHDA, CDR2 SQIVND (reference sequence). V was trimmed by 5 bases and J by 3 bases, leaving 10 bases between them. The length of the CDR3 is 13 residues. CDR3 in amino acids: CASSRGQDYGYTF. The CDR3 DNA reads as TGTGCCAGTAGTCGGGGGCAGGACTATGGCTACACCTTC.

This sequence joins TRBV6-5 and TRBJ2-5; D assignment may be TRBD1 or TRBD2 (5 bases each). Germline V CDR1 and CDR2: MNHEY, SVGAGI. CDR3 length: 14 residues. Trimming removed 6 bases at V and 3 bases at J, with 14 bases between. This CDR3 reads CASSPAGTKETQYF. In DNA, the CDR3 is TGTGCCAGCAGCCCGGCCGGGACGAAAGAGACCCAGTACTTC.

The genes are TRBV21-1 and TRBJ1-3. TRBV21-1 has pseudogene status. The CDR3 extends over 15 amino acids. CDR3 sequence: CASSKERTSGNTIYF. The CDR3 DNA sequence: TGTGCCAGCAGCAAAGAACGCACTTCTGGAAACACCATATATTTT.

In DNA, the CDR3 is TGTGCCAGCAGAACGGGACAGGGGGCTCGGGAGCAGTACTTC. Translating it yields CASRTGQGAREQYF. This chain connects TRBV6-5 to TRBJ2-7; the match to TRBD1 covers 12 bases. Germline-derived CDR1 and CDR2 are MNHEY and SVGAGI. The CDR3 sequence is 14 residues long. Trimming at V came to 6 bases and at J to 7 bases, leaving 7 bases not matched to a gene.

The chain recombines TRBV2 with TRBJ1-2; D gene ambiguous. The CDR3 is 12 amino acids. V was clipped by 7 bases and J by 4 bases, with 10 bases between them. Germline V CDR1 and CDR2: SNHLY, FYNNEI. This chain's CDR3 is CASKNGSYGYTF. The CDR3, as DNA: TGTGCCAGCAAGAACGGGAGCTATGGCTACACCTTC.

This clone occurred once. V and J are TRBV7-7 and TRBJ2-5; 9 bases are a match to TRBD2. Germline CDR1 SSHAT, CDR2 FNYEAQ (reference sequence). J gave up 1 base and V 3 bases, and 3 bases lay outside the gene matches. The CDR3 has 15 residues. CDR3 DNA: TGTGCCAGCAGCTTCGGCGGGGGGGGCCAAGAGACCCAGTACTTC. Its translation: CASSFGGGGQETQYF.